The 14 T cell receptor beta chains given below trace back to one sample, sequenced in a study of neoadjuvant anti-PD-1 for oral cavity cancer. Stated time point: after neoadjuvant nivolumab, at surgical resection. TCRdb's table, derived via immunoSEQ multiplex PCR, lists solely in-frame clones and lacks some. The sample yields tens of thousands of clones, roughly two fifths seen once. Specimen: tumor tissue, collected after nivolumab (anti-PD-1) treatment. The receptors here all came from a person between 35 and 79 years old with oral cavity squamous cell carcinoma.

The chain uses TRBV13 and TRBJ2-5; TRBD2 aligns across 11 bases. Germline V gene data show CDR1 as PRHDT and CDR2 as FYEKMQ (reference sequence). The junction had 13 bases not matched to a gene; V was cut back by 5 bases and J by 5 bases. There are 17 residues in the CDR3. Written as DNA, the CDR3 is TGTGCCAGCAGCGCCGCCTTTAGCGGGAGGGCCGGTGAGACCCAGTACTTC. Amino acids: CASSAAFSGRAGETQYF.

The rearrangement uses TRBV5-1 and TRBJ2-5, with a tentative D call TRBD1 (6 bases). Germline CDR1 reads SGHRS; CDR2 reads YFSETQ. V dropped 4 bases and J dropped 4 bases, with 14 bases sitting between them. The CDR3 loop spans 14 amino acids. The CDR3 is CASSDPQGGETQYF. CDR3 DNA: TGCGCCAGCAGCGACCCGCAAGGGGGAGAGACCCAGTACTTC.

CDR3 nucleotides: TGTGCCAGCAGTCCCTTAGTAGGGGGAAACACCATATATTTT. Its protein product is CASSPLVGGNTIYF. The gene calls are TRBV27 and TRBJ1-3; no clear D gene. CDR1 is MNHEY, CDR2 SMNVEV, per germline (reference sequence). The V and J ends lost 5 bases and 4 bases respectively, with 12 bases between them. This CDR3 comprises 14 residues.

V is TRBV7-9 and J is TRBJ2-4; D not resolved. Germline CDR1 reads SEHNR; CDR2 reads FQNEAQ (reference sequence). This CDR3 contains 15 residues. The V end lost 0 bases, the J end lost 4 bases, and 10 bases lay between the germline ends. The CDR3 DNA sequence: TGTGCCAGCAGCTTAGCGGCAGGCCGTAAAAACATTCAGTACTTC. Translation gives CASSLAAGRKNIQYF.

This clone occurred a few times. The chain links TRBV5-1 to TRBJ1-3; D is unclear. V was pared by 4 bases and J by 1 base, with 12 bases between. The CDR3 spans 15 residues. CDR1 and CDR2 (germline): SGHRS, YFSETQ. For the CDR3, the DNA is TGCGCCAGCAGCCCGGGGTTGGGATCTGGAAACACCATATATTTT. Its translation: CASSPGLGSGNTIYF.

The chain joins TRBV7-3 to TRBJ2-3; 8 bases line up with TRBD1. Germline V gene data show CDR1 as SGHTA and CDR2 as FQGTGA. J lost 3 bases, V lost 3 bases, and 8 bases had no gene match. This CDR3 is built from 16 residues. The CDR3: CASSFSGGGWTDTQYF. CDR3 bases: TGTGCCAGCAGCTTCTCAGGGGGCGGATGGACAGATACGCAGTATTTT.

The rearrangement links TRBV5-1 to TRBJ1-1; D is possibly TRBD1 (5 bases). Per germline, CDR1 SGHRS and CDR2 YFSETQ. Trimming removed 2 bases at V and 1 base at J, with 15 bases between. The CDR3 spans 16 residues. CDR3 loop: CASSFGAGFGNTEAFF. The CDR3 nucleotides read TGCGCCAGCAGCTTTGGAGCAGGGTTCGGGAACACTGAAGCTTTCTTT.

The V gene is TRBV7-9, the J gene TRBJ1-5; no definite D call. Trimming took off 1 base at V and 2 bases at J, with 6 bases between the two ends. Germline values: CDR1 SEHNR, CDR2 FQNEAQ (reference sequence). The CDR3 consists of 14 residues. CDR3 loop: CASSLEKGNQPQHF. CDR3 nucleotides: TGTGCCAGCAGCTTAGAGAAGGGCAATCAGCCCCAGCATTTT.

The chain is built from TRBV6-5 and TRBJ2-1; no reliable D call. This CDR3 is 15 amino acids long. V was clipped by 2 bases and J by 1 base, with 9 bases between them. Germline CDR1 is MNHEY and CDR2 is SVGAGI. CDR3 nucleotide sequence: TGTGCCAGCAGTTACGTAGCCCGATCCTACAATGAGCAGTTCTTC. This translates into CASSYVARSYNEQFF.

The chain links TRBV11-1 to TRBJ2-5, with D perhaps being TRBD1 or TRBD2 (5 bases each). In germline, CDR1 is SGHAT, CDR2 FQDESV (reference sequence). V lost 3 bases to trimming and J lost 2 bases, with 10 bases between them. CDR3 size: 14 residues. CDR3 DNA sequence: TGTGCCAGCAGCTTGGGACGGATACAAGAGACCCAGTACTTC. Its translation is CASSLGRIQETQYF. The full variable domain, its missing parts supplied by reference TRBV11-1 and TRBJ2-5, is EAEVAQSPRYKITEKSQAVAFWCDPISGHATLYWYRQILGQGPELLVQFQDESVVDDSQLPKDRFSAERLKGVDSTLKIQPAELGDSAMYLCASSLGRIQETQYFGPGTRLLVL.

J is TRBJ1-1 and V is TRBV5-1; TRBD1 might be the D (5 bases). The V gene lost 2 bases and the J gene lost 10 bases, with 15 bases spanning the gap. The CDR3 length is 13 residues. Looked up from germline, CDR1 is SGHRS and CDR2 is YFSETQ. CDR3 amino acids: CASSLEVGRGAFF. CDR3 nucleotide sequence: TGCGCCAGCAGCTTAGAAGTCGGGAGGGGAGCTTTCTTT.

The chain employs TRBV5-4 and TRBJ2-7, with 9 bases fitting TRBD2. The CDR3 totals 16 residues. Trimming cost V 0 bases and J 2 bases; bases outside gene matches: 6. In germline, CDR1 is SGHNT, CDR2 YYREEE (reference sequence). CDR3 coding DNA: TGTGCCAGCAGCTTGGCCGGGGGCGGGAGGGCCTACGAGCAGTACTTC. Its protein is CASSLAGGGRAYEQYF.

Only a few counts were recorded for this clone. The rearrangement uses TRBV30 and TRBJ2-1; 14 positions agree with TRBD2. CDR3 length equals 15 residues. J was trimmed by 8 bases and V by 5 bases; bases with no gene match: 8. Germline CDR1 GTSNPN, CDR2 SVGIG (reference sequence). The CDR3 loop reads CAWGNGLAGGYEQFF. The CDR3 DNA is TGTGCCTGGGGGAATGGACTAGCGGGAGGATATGAGCAGTTCTTC.

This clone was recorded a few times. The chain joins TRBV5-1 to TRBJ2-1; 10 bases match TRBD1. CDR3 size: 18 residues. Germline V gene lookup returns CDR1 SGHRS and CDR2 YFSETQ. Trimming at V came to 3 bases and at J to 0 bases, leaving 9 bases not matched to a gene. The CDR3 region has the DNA TGCGCCAGCAGCTGGAGGGACAGGGGTTTTAACTCCTACAATGAGCAGTTCTTC. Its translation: CASSWRDRGFNSYNEQFF.